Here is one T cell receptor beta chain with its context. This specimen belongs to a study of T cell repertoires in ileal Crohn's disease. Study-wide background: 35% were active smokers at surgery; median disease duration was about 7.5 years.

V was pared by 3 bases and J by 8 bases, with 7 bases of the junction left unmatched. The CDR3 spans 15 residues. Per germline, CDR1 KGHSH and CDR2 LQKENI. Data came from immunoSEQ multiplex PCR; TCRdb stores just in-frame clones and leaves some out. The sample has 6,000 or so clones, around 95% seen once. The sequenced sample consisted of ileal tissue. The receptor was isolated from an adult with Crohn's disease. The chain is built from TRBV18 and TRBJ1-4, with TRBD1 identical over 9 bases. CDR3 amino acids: CASSPPGQGGEKLFF. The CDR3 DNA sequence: TGTGCCAGCTCACCGCCGGGACAGGGAGGCGAAAAACTGTTTTTT.